Listed here are 21 T cell receptor beta chains from one sample, sequenced in a study of T cell responses to AZD1222 COVID-19 vaccine. The repertoire was sequenced with immunoSEQ multiplex PCR; TCRdb's copy has only in-frame clones and lacks some. The repertoire holds approximately 170,000 clones, with 75% to 95% as singletons. Sequenced here: peripheral blood, sampled on day 0 of AZD1222 vaccination. The receptors originated from an adult in good health.

The chain joins TRBV30 to TRBJ2-2, with TRBD1 matching 8 bases. Germline CDR1 and CDR2: GTSNPN and SVGIG (reference sequence). CDR3 length: 18 residues. After removal of 4 bases from V and 4 bases from J, the junction contained 17 bases not matched to a gene. The CDR3 DNA sequence: TGTGCCTGGATACCTGGGACAGGCCTCGGGGTGGTCACCGGGGAGCTGTTTTTT. This encodes CAWIPGTGLGVVTGELFF. Based on the CDR3 plus reference TRBV30 and TRBJ2-2, the full variable domain is SQTIHQWPATLVQPVGSPLSLECTVEGTSNPNLYWYRQAAGRGLQLLFYSVGIGQISSEVPQNLSASRPQDRQFILSSKKLLLSDSGFYLCAWIPGTGLGVVTGELFFGEGSRLTVL.

This sequence joins TRBV3-1 (or the pseudogene TRBV3-2) and TRBJ2-1; D call uncertain. Looked up from germline, CDR1 is LGHDT and CDR2 is YNNKEL (reference sequence). The germline V and J ends were trimmed by 1 base and 8 bases, with 21 bases remaining between them. The CDR3 sequence is 17 residues long. The CDR3 is CASSQGRRVYGKDEQFF. The CDR3 nucleotides are TGTGCCAGCAGCCAAGGACGTCGGGTCTATGGGAAGGATGAGCAGTTCTTC.

The chain uses TRBV10-1 and TRBJ1-1; D gene unclear. V was cut by 4 bases and J by 0 bases, with 18 bases left in between. From germline, CDR1 is WNHNN and CDR2 SYGVQD (reference sequence). The CDR3 consists of 17 residues. CDR3 nucleotide sequence: TGCGCCAGCAGTGGGTGGGGTCTACCCCAGATGAACACTGAAGCTTTCTTT. Encoded protein: CASSGWGLPQMNTEAFF.

This sequence joins TRBV10-3 and TRBJ2-4; 8 bases fit TRBD1. CDR1 ENHRY and CDR2 SYGVKD come from the germline V gene. The CDR3 length is 15 residues. Losses at the gene ends were 2 bases for V and 7 bases for J; bases not matched to a gene: 7. CDR3 DNA sequence: TGTGCCATCAGTGAGGGACAGGGTTCGGTTAACATTCAGTACTTC. It yields the protein CAISEGQGSVNIQYF.

The chain joins TRBV5-5 to TRBJ2-7, with a possible D match to TRBD1 (6 bases). The CDR3 totals 11 residues. In germline, CDR1 is SGHKS, CDR2 YYEKEE (reference sequence). The germline V and J ends were trimmed by 3 bases and 5 bases, with 6 bases remaining between them. The CDR3 DNA reads as TGTGCCAGCAGCTCAGGGGACGAGCAGTACTTC. Protein: CASSSGDEQYF.

The chain couples TRBV6-5 to TRBJ2-7; D is ambiguous. The CDR3 has 10 residues. Trimming removed 6 bases from V and 4 bases from J, with 4 bases in between. Per the germline V gene, CDR1 is MNHEY and CDR2 is SVGAGI. The CDR3 coding sequence is TGTGCCAGCAGATATTACGAGCAGTACTTC. Protein sequence: CASRYYEQYF.

The chain has TRBV2 and TRBJ1-5, with D maybe TRBD1 (5 bases). Trimming pared 8 bases from V and 7 bases from J, leaving 15 bases between. This CDR3 region has 13 residues. Germline CDR1 SNHLY, CDR2 FYNNEI. The chain's CDR3 is CASSGQGGQPQHF. CDR3 sequence (DNA): TGTGCCAGCTCCGGGCAGGGTGGACAGCCCCAGCATTTT. The full variable domain, completed using reference TRBV2 and TRBJ1-5, is EPEVTQTPSHQVTQMGQEVILRCVPISNHLYFYWYRQILGQKVEFLVSFYNNEISEKSEIFDDQFSVERPDGSNFTLKIRSTKLEDSAMYFCASSGQGGQPQHFGDGTRLSIL.

The chain carries TRBV15 and TRBJ1-2, with D maybe TRBD1 (6 bases). The CDR3 has 15 residues. CDR1 is LNHNV and CDR2 is YYDKDF in the germline V gene (reference sequence). Trimming took off 2 bases at V and 3 bases at J, with 13 bases between the two ends. Here the CDR3 DNA reads TGTGCCACCAGCAGATCCGGGACACCTGACTATGGCTACACCTTC. This encodes CATSRSGTPDYGYTF.

With respect to this clone: Other DNA sequences in this sample translate to the same CDR3. J is TRBJ2-7 and V is TRBV27, with 7 bases fitting TRBD2. From germline, CDR1 is MNHEY and CDR2 SMNVEV (reference sequence). Germline trimming cut 2 bases from V and 0 bases from J; bases unmatched to any gene: 4. This CDR3 comprises 15 residues. This CDR3 is CASSLKGGSSYEQYF. CDR3 bases: TGTGCCAGCAGTTTAAAAGGCGGGAGCTCCTACGAGCAGTACTTC.

J is TRBJ2-7 and V is TRBV18; possibly TRBD2 for D (7 bases). V was trimmed by 1 base and J by 6 bases, leaving 19 bases between them. The CDR3 is made up of 16 amino acids. The germline V gene has CDR1 KGHSH and CDR2 LQKENI. The CDR3 loop is CASSPQGGVAPSEQYF. Here the CDR3 DNA reads TGTGCCAGCTCACCACAGGGGGGGGTTGCCCCTTCCGAGCAGTACTTC. Combining the CDR3 with reference TRBV18 and TRBJ2-7 gives the whole variable domain NAGVMQNPRHLVRRRGQEARLRCSPMKGHSHVYWYRQLPEEGLKFMVYLQKENIIDESGMPKERFSAEFPKEGPSILRIQQVVRGDSAAYFCASSPQGGVAPSEQYFGPGTRLTVT.

This chain joins TRBV5-5 and TRBJ1-1; D ambiguous. The V end was cut by 2 bases, the J end by 5 bases, with 16 bases between. The germline gives CDR1 SGHKS, CDR2 YYEKEE (reference sequence). CDR3 length: 15 residues. The CDR3 protein is CASSFEARLTTEAFF. The DNA of the CDR3 is TGTGCCAGCAGCTTTGAGGCTCGACTTACTACTGAAGCTTTCTTT.

V is TRBV5-8 and J is TRBJ2-4; perhaps TRBD2 as D (5 bases). Trimming shortened V by 9 bases and J by 0 bases, and 25 bases separated the two germline ends. The CDR3 covers 18 residues. From germline, CDR1 is SGHTS and CDR2 YDEGEE. CDR3 nucleotide sequence: TGTGCCACCCGCGAGTCGGGGATTCGGTGGGCAGCCAAAAACATTCAGTACTTC. Translating gives CATRESGIRWAAKNIQYF.

This chain joins TRBV3-1 (or the pseudogene TRBV3-2) and TRBJ1-4; D is perhaps TRBD1 (5 bases). Deletions cut 4 bases from V and 0 bases from J, with 9 bases between. The CDR3 is 15 amino acids. CDR1 LGHDT and CDR2 YNNKEL come from the germline V gene (reference sequence). The CDR3 loop reads CASSRGRTTNEKLFF. CDR3 coding DNA: TGTGCCAGCAGCCGGGGCAGAACAACTAATGAAAAACTGTTTTTT.

The chain combines TRBV27 with TRBJ1-4, with unresolved D. The CDR3 consists of 13 residues. The V gene's germline CDR1 is MNHEY and CDR2 SMNVEV (reference sequence). Trimming shortened V by 8 bases and J by 5 bases, and 12 bases separated the two germline ends. The chain's CDR3 is CASRGTPNEKLFF. The CDR3 nucleotides are TGTGCCAGCCGGGGAACTCCCAATGAAAAACTGTTTTTT.

The gene calls are TRBV28 and TRBJ2-1; 10 bases fit TRBD2. In germline, CDR1 is MDHEN, CDR2 SYDVKM. This CDR3 has 15 amino acids. With V trimmed by 3 bases and J by 3 bases, 2 bases remained unmatched. CDR3 in amino acids: CASSLVAGGYNEQFF. CDR3 nucleotides: TGTGCCAGCAGTTTGGTAGCGGGAGGCTACAATGAGCAGTTCTTC. The whole variable domain, filled in from reference TRBV28 and TRBJ2-1, reads DVKVTQSSRYLVKRTGEKVFLECVQDMDHENMFWYRQDPGLGLRLIYFSYDVKMKEKGDIPEGYSVSREKKERFSLILESASTNQTSMYLCASSLVAGGYNEQFFGPGTRLTVL.

The chain uses TRBV4-3 and TRBJ2-1; TRBD2 matches at 7 bases. This CDR3 spans 16 amino acids. Germline values: CDR1 LGHNA, CDR2 YSLEER. After removal of 0 bases from V and 0 bases from J, the junction contained 2 bases not matched to a gene. In nucleotides, the CDR3 is TGCGCCAGCAGCCAAGAGGGCGGGGGCTCCTACAATGAGCAGTTCTTC. Encoded protein: CASSQEGGGSYNEQFF.

This chain links TRBV3-1 (or the pseudogene TRBV3-2) with TRBJ1-1; 10 nucleotides match TRBD1. With V trimmed by 4 bases and J by 4 bases, 9 bases remained unmatched. CDR3 length: 16 amino acids. CDR1 and CDR2 from the germline V gene are LGHDT and YNNKEL (reference sequence). CDR3 in amino acids: CASSPQMRTGGTEAFF. CDR3 in DNA: TGTGCCAGCAGCCCTCAAATGCGGACAGGGGGCACTGAAGCTTTCTTT.

A note on this clone: The junction differs from germline at one of its ends, possibly a read error. The chain joins TRBV20-1 to TRBJ2-4; D is possibly TRBD2 (6 bases). The CDR3 runs to 14 residues. Germline CDR1 reads DFQATT; CDR2 reads SNEGSKA (reference sequence). The CDR3 loop is CSASSSGAQNIQYF. The CDR3 nucleotides are TGCAGTGCTAGTTCTTCGGGAGCCCAAAACATTCAGTACTTC.

V and J are TRBV7-9 and TRBJ2-7; 8 bases fit TRBD2. CDR1 and CDR2 from the germline V gene are SEHNR and FQNEAQ (reference sequence). V gave up 4 bases and J gave up 6 bases; unmatched junction bases: 8. The CDR3 loop spans 14 amino acids. CDR3 in amino acids: CASSSAGTSGEQYF. For the CDR3, the DNA is TGTGCCAGCAGCTCGGCAGGGACTAGTGGCGAGCAGTACTTC.

V usage is TRBV27 and J usage is TRBJ2-7, with D uncertain. This CDR3 contains 13 residues. Germline CDR1 and CDR2: MNHEY and SMNVEV (reference sequence). Trimming removed 0 bases at V and 4 bases at J, with 7 bases between. The CDR3 nucleotides are TGTGCCAGCAGTTTATCGACCTATTACGAGCAGTACTTC. This sequence encodes CASSLSTYYEQYF.

The chain uses TRBV6-5 and TRBJ1-5; D is unresolved. The CDR3 runs to 14 residues. Per the germline V gene, CDR1 is MNHEY and CDR2 is SVGAGI. Trimming removed 0 bases from V and 4 bases from J, with 7 bases in between. The CDR3 region has the DNA TGTGCCAGCAGTTACTCTGGAAGGAATCAGCCCCAGCATTTT. Amino acid sequence: CASSYSGRNQPQHF.